This T cell receptor beta chain came from a study of T-cell memory formation after mild COVID-19. This CDR3 has 13 amino acids. Between the trimmed V and J ends, which lost 6 bases and 8 bases, there was a span of 16 bases. In germline, CDR1 is MNHEY, CDR2 SVGAGI. TCRdb redid the calling of the 5' RACE reads with MiXCR, one entry per CDR3 protein. The table has approximately 570,000 distinct CDR3 sequences, roughly 18% seen once. At least ten counts were recorded for this clonotype. This clonotype originated in an adult woman who had mild COVID-19 (a few samples of this study predate the infection). Cell type and time point are not known. The chain combines TRBV6-5 with TRBJ1-2; D possibly corresponds to TRBD1 (5 bases). Sample: PBMCs or a T cell subset sorted from them (not recorded which). CDR3 in amino acids: CASRTPGGKGYTF. The CDR3 DNA is TGTGCCAGCAGAACACCCGGGGGGAAAGGCTACACCTTC.